These 22 T cell receptor beta chains originate from one sample sequenced in a study of cytomegalovirus exposure and HLA in healthy donors. The assay was immunoSEQ multiplex PCR, and TCRdb's table has in-frame clones only and misses some. The repertoire holds about 60,000 clones, with 95% to 96% as singletons. The sample consisted of PBMCs. Receptor source: a man between 18 and 29 years old in good health and CMV-seronegative.

To note about this clone: The sample holds other DNA sequences that translate to the same CDR3. This chain joins TRBV2 and TRBJ2-7; 8 bases align to TRBD1. The J segment lost 2 bases and the V segment lost 8 bases, leaving 2 bases of the junction unmatched. The V gene's germline CDR1 is SNHLY and CDR2 FYNNEI. The CDR3 totals 12 residues. Written as DNA, the CDR3 is TGTGCCAGCGGGACAGGTACCTACGAGCAGTACTTC. Translation gives CASGTGTYEQYF.

The chain carries TRBV15 and TRBJ2-1; D perhaps matches TRBD2 (5 bases). V shed 0 bases and J shed 0 bases, with 9 bases lying between them. CDR3 length: 16 amino acids. Germline V gene sequence: CDR1 LNHNV, CDR2 YYDKDF (reference sequence). The CDR3 DNA reads as TGTGCCACCAGCAGAGATACGGGGAGCTCCTACAATGAGCAGTTCTTC. Its protein is CATSRDTGSSYNEQFF.

The chain employs TRBV29-1 and TRBJ2-5; 7 bases match TRBD1. CDR3 size: 12 residues. The germline CDR1 and CDR2 sequences are SQVTM and ANQGSEA. J was trimmed by 2 bases and V by 7 bases; bases with no gene match: 4. CDR3 DNA: TGCAGCGCGCGACAGGGACAAGAGACCCAGTACTTC. It is translated as CSARQGQETQYF.

Only one count was recorded for this clone. This rearrangement joins TRBV7-2 to TRBJ2-7, with 11 bases fitting TRBD2. Losses at the gene ends were 2 bases for V and 4 bases for J; bases not matched to a gene: 7. This CDR3 is 16 amino acids long. The germline gives CDR1 SGHTA, CDR2 FQGNSA. The CDR3 DNA sequence: TGTGCCAGCAGCTTATCAGCACTAGCGGGAGTGTACGAGCAGTACTTC. Its protein product is CASSLSALAGVYEQYF.

This rearrangement joins TRBV28 to TRBJ1-5; weak D call: TRBD1 (6 bases). From germline, CDR1 is MDHEN and CDR2 SYDVKM. This CDR3 has 16 residues. With 6 bases removed from V and 4 bases from J, the gap between germline ends came to 19 bases. CDR3 sequence reads: CASRLRDTRGNQPQHF. The CDR3 DNA sequence: TGTGCCAGCAGACTCCGGGACACCAGAGGGAATCAGCCCCAGCATTTT.

The rearrangement uses TRBV19 and TRBJ2-7, with 8 bases lining up with TRBD1. The CDR3 totals 13 residues. V gave up 6 bases and J gave up 2 bases; unmatched junction bases: 3. Germline assignment: CDR1 LNHDA and CDR2 SQIVND (reference sequence). In nucleotides, the CDR3 is TGTGCCAGTAGGCCGGGACAGGCCTACGAGCAGTACTTC. It is translated as CASRPGQAYEQYF.

This rearrangement joins TRBV4-1 to TRBJ2-5; 9 bases line up with TRBD1. V lost 6 bases to trimming and J lost 2 bases; unmatched junction nucleotides: 10. There are 16 residues in the CDR3. Germline assignment: CDR1 MGHRA and CDR2 YSYEKL. DNA for the CDR3: TGCGCCAGCAGACTGACAGGGGGAGGAGGACAAGAGACCCAGTACTTC. Protein product: CASRLTGGGGQETQYF.

This chain links TRBV7-9 with TRBJ2-1; 11 bases align to TRBD2. The germline V gene encodes CDR1 SEHNR and CDR2 FQNEAQ (reference sequence). There are 18 residues in the CDR3. With 5 bases clipped from V and 0 bases from J, the junction kept 9 bases outside the gene matches. The CDR3 coding sequence is TGTGCCAGCAGCATCCTTAGCGGGAGGGGAAGCTCCTACAATGAGCAGTTCTTC. It codes for CASSILSGRGSSYNEQFF.

The chain carries TRBV5-6 and TRBJ2-3; D remains ambiguous. CDR1 and CDR2 (germline): SGHDT, YYEEEE. This CDR3 has 15 amino acids. Between the trimmed V and J ends, which lost 4 bases and 1 base, there was a span of 13 bases. The CDR3: CASSEDSARTDTQYF. The CDR3, as DNA: TGTGCCAGCAGCGAGGATTCCGCCCGCACAGATACGCAGTATTTT.

This chain uses TRBV11-2 with TRBJ2-2; 10 positions agree with TRBD2. The CDR3 length is 19 residues. Trimming cost V 0 bases and J 2 bases; bases outside gene matches: 9. Germline V gene lookup returns CDR1 SGHAT and CDR2 FQNNGV. The CDR3 region is CASSLDLPQLAGNTGELFF. For the CDR3, the DNA is TGTGCCAGCAGCTTAGATCTCCCCCAACTAGCGGGAAACACCGGGGAGCTGTTTTTT.

This clone was observed a single time. The J gene is TRBJ2-1, the V gene TRBV30, with D tentatively TRBD2 (6 bases). Trimming shortened V by 8 bases and J by 2 bases, and 10 bases separated the two germline ends. Germline V gene data show CDR1 as GTSNPN and CDR2 as SVGIG (reference sequence). The CDR3 consists of 12 residues. CDR3 residues: CALATTYNEQFF. CDR3 coding DNA: TGTGCCCTAGCGACGACCTACAATGAGCAGTTCTTC.

The rearrangement uses TRBV7-9 and TRBJ2-1; weak D call: TRBD2 (5 bases). CDR1 SEHNR and CDR2 FQNEAQ come from the germline V gene (reference sequence). The CDR3 has 13 residues. The ends were cut back, 1 base at V and 13 bases at J, with 14 bases in the middle. CDR3 sequence reads: CASSLGPGWGQFF. The CDR3 DNA sequence: TGTGCCAGCAGCTTAGGTCCGGGATGGGGACAGTTCTTC.

The rearrangement links TRBV5-1 to TRBJ1-2, with a weak D call TRBD1 (6 bases). The V end was cut by 0 bases, the J end by 6 bases, with 9 bases between. There are 13 residues in the CDR3. Germline assignment: CDR1 SGHRS and CDR2 YFSETQ. The CDR3 spells CASSLGTDDGYTF. CDR3 sequence (DNA): TGCGCCAGCAGCTTGGGGACAGATGATGGCTACACCTTC.

The gene calls are TRBV29-1 and TRBJ2-7, with a weak D call TRBD1 (5 bases). The ends were cut back, 2 bases at V and 1 base at J, with 12 bases in the middle. This CDR3 contains 14 residues. The germline V gene has CDR1 SQVTM and CDR2 ANQGSEA. CDR3 nucleotides: TGCAGCGTTGAATTTCAGGGTGAATCCTACGAGCAGTACTTC. Its translation: CSVEFQGESYEQYF.

CDR3 coding DNA: TGTGCCAGCAGCGTGGACGAACTAGCGGGAGGGTACAATGAGCAGTTCTTC. Encoded protein: CASSVDELAGGYNEQFF. The chain carries TRBV9 and TRBJ2-1, with 13 nucleotides matching TRBD2. The CDR3 spans 17 residues. Per germline, CDR1 SGDLS and CDR2 YYNGEE. V gave up 2 bases and J gave up 4 bases; unmatched junction bases: 6. Full variable domain (outside the CDR3, taken from reference TRBV9 and TRBJ2-1): DSGVTQTPKHLITATGQRVTLRCSPRSGDLSVYWYQQSLDQGLQFLIQYYNGEERAKGNILERFSAQQFPDLHSELNLSSLELGDSALYFCASSVDELAGGYNEQFFGPGTRLTVL.

V usage is TRBV28 and J usage is TRBJ2-3; 8 bases are a match to TRBD1. J lost 2 bases, V lost 3 bases, and 10 bases had no gene match. The CDR3 runs 17 residues. The germline gives CDR1 MDHEN, CDR2 SYDVKM. The CDR3 region is CASSFPRTGKYTDTQYF. The CDR3 nucleotides read TGTGCCAGCAGTTTCCCCCGGACAGGGAAGTACACAGATACGCAGTATTTT.

The chain combines TRBV6-1 with TRBJ2-3; D unresolved. The V end was cut by 4 bases, the J end by 2 bases, with 13 bases between. CDR1 is MNHNS and CDR2 is SASEGT in the germline V gene. CDR3 length equals 15 residues. The CDR3 sequence: CASSATARSTDTQYF. The CDR3 nucleotides read TGTGCCAGCAGTGCTACGGCGAGGTCCACAGATACGCAGTATTTT.

The J gene is TRBJ1-4, the V gene TRBV20-1; D is ambiguous. The CDR3 consists of 11 residues. Trimming pared 3 bases from V and 8 bases from J, leaving 7 bases between. Germline V lookup: CDR1 DFQATT, CDR2 SNEGSKA (reference sequence). CDR3 nucleotides: TGCAGTGCTAGGGGCGACGAAAAACTGTTTTTT. It codes for CSARGDEKLFF.

In its sample, this clone was seen once. The chain combines TRBV30 with TRBJ2-7; the D is unclear. This CDR3 is built from 13 residues. Deletions cut 3 bases from V and 0 bases from J, with 9 bases between. Germline V gives CDR1 GTSNPN, CDR2 SVGIG (reference sequence). CDR3 amino acids: CAWSQYSSYEQYF. In DNA, the CDR3 is TGTGCCTGGAGCCAGTACAGCTCCTACGAGCAGTACTTC.

The CDR3 is CASSLPGVYNEQFF. CDR3 sequence (DNA): TGTGCCAGCAGCTTACCGGGAGTTTACAATGAGCAGTTCTTC. The genes are TRBV7-8 and TRBJ2-1, with D maybe TRBD2 (6 bases). This CDR3 spans 14 amino acids. Germline CDR1 and CDR2: SGHVS and FQNEAQ. The V end was cut by 2 bases, the J end by 4 bases, with 9 bases between.

This chain joins TRBV4-1 and TRBJ1-1; tentatively, D is TRBD1 (5 bases). The V end lost 1 base, the J end lost 3 bases, and 12 bases lay between the germline ends. CDR3 length equals 15 residues. In germline, CDR1 is MGHRA, CDR2 YSYEKL. The CDR3 DNA sequence: TGCGCCAGCAGCCAAGGGGGGGGTACGGACACTGAAGCTTTCTTT. Translating it yields CASSQGGGTDTEAFF.

The chain is built from TRBV4-2 and TRBJ2-7; 7 bases map to TRBD1. Losses at the gene ends were 0 bases for V and 2 bases for J; bases not matched to a gene: 4. From germline, CDR1 is LGHNA and CDR2 YNFKEQ. CDR3 length equals 15 residues. The CDR3 sequence: CASSQDTQGAYEQYF. The DNA for the CDR3 is TGTGCCAGCAGCCAAGATACGCAGGGGGCCTACGAGCAGTACTTC.